The sample holds many counts of the clone carrying this TCR beta chain. Its antigen is unidentified. The cDNA was produced through 5'RACE with 10-nucleotide random UMIs. Every sequencing run generated over 160 million TCR-beta sequences from 15-18 subjects. TCRdb re-called the 5' RACE reads through MiXCR, storing one row per CDR3 protein. The sample holds under 40,000 distinct CDR3 sequences, 4.6% seen once. This specimen comes from a study of neurological immune-mediated disorders. Study-level results: Private repertoires in all groups were suggested by the finding that expanded clones across subjects shared no CDR3 amino acid sequences.

V shed 0 bases and J shed 3 bases, with 11 bases lying between them. The CDR3 is made up of 15 amino acids. Looked up from germline, CDR1 is SGHTA and CDR2 is FQGNSA. Sequencing used PBMCs. V usage is TRBV7-2 and J usage is TRBJ1-1; D is ambiguous. The clonotype comes from a man younger than 35 in good health. The CDR3 nucleotides are TGTGCCAGCAGCTTAGCGTCTAGCGGGTACACTGAAGCTTTCTTT. Translating it yields CASSLASSGYTEAFF.